What follows are 27 T cell receptor beta chains derived from one specimen sequenced in a study of beta chain features in type 1 diabetes. Reverse transcribing all isolated RNA meant expressed TCRB transcripts were sequenced. The assay was immunoSEQ multiplex PCR, and TCRdb's table has in-frame clones only and misses some. The repertoire has 150,000 to 160,000 clones, 11% of them found once; the top ten carry 2% to 2.5%. The specimen sequenced was central memory CD4+ T cells from blood. Receptors were obtained from a man aged 18 to 29 in good health.

A few counts support this clone. CDR3 residues: CASSFRQDRGGEKLFF. CDR3 bases: TGTGCCAGCAGTTTCCGACAGGACAGGGGTGGGGAAAAACTGTTTTTT. The chain joins TRBV28 to TRBJ1-4, with 9 bases matching TRBD1. This CDR3 is 16 amino acids long. Germline assignment: CDR1 MDHEN and CDR2 SYDVKM. V shed 3 bases, J shed 8 bases, and the junction held 10 bases outside the gene matches. Complete variable domain (other parts from reference TRBV28 and TRBJ1-4): DVKVTQSSRYLVKRTGEKVFLECVQDMDHENMFWYRQDPGLGLRLIYFSYDVKMKEKGDIPEGYSVSREKKERFSLILESASTNQTSMYLCASSFRQDRGGEKLFFGSGTQLSVL.

This clone was seen only a few times. This chain uses TRBV5-1 with TRBJ2-1; D is unresolved. Germline CDR1 and CDR2: SGHRS and YFSETQ. The V end was cut by 0 bases, the J end by 3 bases, with 4 bases between. The CDR3 has 13 residues. DNA for the CDR3: TGCGCCAGCAGCTTGGGGAACTACAATGAGCAGTTCTTC. Translating gives CASSLGNYNEQFF.

The V gene is TRBV14, the J gene TRBJ1-2; D might be TRBD1 (6 bases). Germline V lookup: CDR1 SGHDN, CDR2 FVKESK. The CDR3 is 13 residues long. The V gene lost 4 bases and the J gene lost 2 bases, with 8 bases spanning the gap. The CDR3 protein is CASSLGQNYGYTF. The CDR3 DNA reads as TGTGCCAGCAGCCTGGGACAAAACTATGGCTACACCTTC.

J is TRBJ2-7 and V is TRBV7-9; unclear D gene. Trimming shortened V by 7 bases and J by 0 bases, and 7 bases separated the two germline ends. The V gene's germline CDR1 is SEHNR and CDR2 FQNEAQ (reference sequence). The CDR3 loop spans 12 amino acids. Here the CDR3 DNA reads TGTGCCAGCACTTGGGGCTCCTACGAGCAGTACTTC. Translated: CASTWGSYEQYF. The full variable domain, completed using reference TRBV7-9 and TRBJ2-7, is DTGVSQNPRHKITKRGQNVTFRCDPISEHNRLYWYRQTLGQGPEFLTYFQNEAQLEKSRLLSDRFSAERPKGSFSTLEIQRTEQGDSAMYLCASTWGSYEQYFGPGTRLTVT.

The chain combines TRBV9 with TRBJ1-6, with D uncertain. Germline V gene sequence: CDR1 SGDLS, CDR2 YYNGEE. This CDR3 contains 17 residues. Trimming cost V 0 bases and J 0 bases, with 10 bases left between them. CDR3 nucleotides: TGTGCCAGCAGCGTAGATCCCGGTAGCTCCTATAATTCACCCCTCCACTTT. It specifies CASSVDPGSSYNSPLHF.

In its sample, this clone was seen a few times. This chain links TRBV7-2 with TRBJ2-2; D unclear. The V end was cut by 0 bases, the J end by 9 bases, with 11 bases between. The CDR3 is 14 amino acids. Germline loops: CDR1 SGHTA, CDR2 FQGNSA. The CDR3 DNA is TGTGCCAGCAGCTTAGCGGCGGCCAGCAGGGAGCTGTTTTTT. Residues: CASSLAAASRELFF.

This clone was found many times. The genes are TRBV9 and TRBJ1-1; D not certain. Trimming stripped 0 bases from V and 6 bases from J, with 12 bases between. Per germline, CDR1 SGDLS and CDR2 YYNGEE. The CDR3 loop spans 14 amino acids. As DNA, the CDR3 is TGTGCCAGCAGCGTAGACGGATATAGGGCTGAAGCTTTCTTT. Translation gives CASSVDGYRAEAFF.

The chain combines TRBV11-3 with TRBJ2-7, with D perhaps assigned TRBD1 or TRBD2 (5 bases each). Trimming left V 4 bases short and J 2 bases short, with 15 bases between. CDR3 length: 15 amino acids. The germline V gene encodes CDR1 SGHNT and CDR2 YENEEA. This CDR3 is CASSSKPGPTYEQYF. The CDR3 nucleotides read TGTGCCAGCAGCTCGAAACCGGGACCGACCTACGAGCAGTACTTC.

This chain joins TRBV27 and TRBJ2-3; D remains unclear. The CDR3 covers 16 residues. Germline CDR1 and CDR2: MNHEY and SMNVEV (reference sequence). Trimming stripped 8 bases from V and 0 bases from J, with 18 bases between. Here the CDR3 reads CASPPLGAASTDTQYF. As DNA, the CDR3 is TGTGCCAGCCCCCCCCTGGGCGCCGCTAGCACAGATACGCAGTATTTT.

J is TRBJ2-7 and V is TRBV2; maybe TRBD1 (6 bases). The V gene lost 6 bases and the J gene lost 0 bases, with 9 bases spanning the gap. There are 13 residues in the CDR3. Germline V gene sequence: CDR1 SNHLY, CDR2 FYNNEI. The CDR3 protein is CASRPDSSYEQYF. The CDR3 DNA reads TGTGCCAGCAGGCCGGACAGCTCCTACGAGCAGTACTTC.

In this sample, this clone turned up a few times. The rearrangement uses TRBV4-2 and TRBJ1-1, with TRBD1 matching 9 bases. J gave up 4 bases and V 4 bases, and 1 base lay outside the gene matches. The germline CDR1 and CDR2 sequences are LGHNA and YNFKEQ. The CDR3 runs to 13 residues. The CDR3 sequence: CASSPGQGTEAFF. DNA of the CDR3: TGTGCCAGCAGCCCGGGACAGGGCACTGAAGCTTTCTTT.

The rearrangement uses TRBV23-1 and TRBJ2-1; TRBD1 might be the D (6 bases). TRBV23-1 is treated as an ORF (open reading frame) with a function not yet certain. The CDR3 consists of 15 residues. Trimming stripped 4 bases from V and 4 bases from J, with 14 bases between. The CDR3 region has the DNA TGCGCCAGCAGTCGGGGCGGACAGTTTTACAATGAGCAGTTCTTC. Protein product: CASSRGGQFYNEQFF.

The chain uses TRBV5-8 and TRBJ2-7; weak D call: TRBD1 (6 bases). CDR3 length equals 13 residues. Germline values: CDR1 SGHTS, CDR2 YDEGEE. V was pared by 1 base and J by 4 bases, with 9 bases between. The CDR3 here is CASSLRQGYEQYF. Here the CDR3 DNA reads TGTGCCAGCAGCTTGAGGCAGGGGTACGAGCAGTACTTC. Supplemented by reference TRBV5-8 and TRBJ2-7, the full variable domain reads EAGVTQSPTHLIKTRGQQATLRCSPISGHTSVYWYQQALGLGLQFLLWYDEGEERNRGNFPPRFSGRQFPNYSSELNVNALELEDSALYLCASSLRQGYEQYFGPGTRLTVT.

V and J are TRBV28 and TRBJ1-1; D gene uncertain. Deletions cut 6 bases from V and 0 bases from J, with 11 bases between. The CDR3 loop spans 14 amino acids. CDR1 is MDHEN and CDR2 is SYDVKM in the germline V gene. CDR3 nucleotides: TGTGCCAGCAGGTCAGGACCTATGAACACTGAAGCTTTCTTT. Protein sequence: CASRSGPMNTEAFF.

The table lists this clone with a few counts. The rearrangement joins TRBV28 to TRBJ2-2, with D tentatively TRBD1 or TRBD2 (6 bases each). From germline, CDR1 is MDHEN and CDR2 SYDVKM. V lost 2 bases, J lost 4 bases, and 14 bases lay in between. This CDR3 contains 16 residues. For the CDR3, the DNA is TGTGCCAGCAGTTTACCCCGGGGGCATGGCACCGGGGAGCTGTTTTTT. This sequence encodes CASSLPRGHGTGELFF.

This chain connects TRBV7-9 to TRBJ2-1; D uncertain. V was shortened by 5 bases and J by 8 bases, with 10 bases between the two germline ends. The CDR3 has 12 amino acids. Per germline, CDR1 SEHNR and CDR2 FQNEAQ (reference sequence). The CDR3 DNA follows: TGTGCCAGCAGCAAGAGTAGGGATGAGCAGTTCTTC. Its protein product is CASSKSRDEQFF.

The rearrangement uses TRBV18 and TRBJ1-6; D unresolved. This CDR3 has 14 amino acids. In germline, CDR1 is KGHSH, CDR2 LQKENI. Trimming removed 0 bases from V and 9 bases from J, with 9 bases in between. The CDR3 DNA reads TGTGCCAGCTCACCACCTATTAGTGGTTCACCCCTCCACTTT. As protein: CASSPPISGSPLHF.

The table lists this clone with a few counts. The J gene is TRBJ2-1, the V gene TRBV7-9; D not resolved. Per the germline V gene, CDR1 is SEHNR and CDR2 is FQNEAQ (reference sequence). Trimming left V 5 bases short and J 0 bases short, with 11 bases between. This CDR3 has 15 residues. This chain's CDR3 is CASSPAGFSYNEQFF. CDR3 bases: TGTGCCAGCAGCCCTGCCGGATTCTCCTACAATGAGCAGTTCTTC.

The chain uses TRBV4-1 and TRBJ2-6, with D unclear. V gave up 0 bases and J gave up 2 bases, with 2 bases separating them. This CDR3 contains 14 residues. Germline V lookup: CDR1 MGHRA, CDR2 YSYEKL. CDR3 nucleotides: TGCGCCAGCAGCCAAGATACTGGGGCCAACGTCCTGACTTTC. This translates into CASSQDTGANVLTF.

This chain links TRBV30 with TRBJ1-1; D is possibly TRBD1 (5 bases). Germline CDR1 and CDR2: GTSNPN and SVGIG (reference sequence). V lost 2 bases and J lost 10, with 17 bases in between. The CDR3 is made up of 13 amino acids. The CDR3 DNA follows: TGTGCCTGGAGTCGCGCGGACACCCTAGGAGCTTTCTTT. Its protein is CAWSRADTLGAFF.

This clone was seen more than once but under ten times. This chain joins TRBV2 and TRBJ1-5; D is undetermined. Trimming took off 6 bases at V and 9 bases at J, with 12 bases between the two ends. Per the germline V gene, CDR1 is SNHLY and CDR2 is FYNNEI. CDR3 length: 12 residues. CDR3 DNA: TGTGCCAGCAGCCCGATACGCGGGCCCCAGCATTTT. Translation: CASSPIRGPQHF.

This clone was detected a few times. V is TRBV7-9 and J is TRBJ2-4, with D hard to call. The germline V gene encodes CDR1 SEHNR and CDR2 FQNEAQ (reference sequence). Between the trimmed V and J ends, which lost 2 bases and 1 base, there was a span of 12 bases. The CDR3 has 16 amino acids. CDR3 residues: CASSLTSAQAKNIQYF. The CDR3 DNA is TGTGCCAGCAGCTTAACGTCAGCACAGGCCAAAAACATTCAGTACTTC.

The table lists this clone with a few counts. V gene TRBV15 combines with J gene TRBJ1-1, with unresolved D. CDR3 length: 14 residues. V was pared by 1 base and J by 3 bases, with 9 bases between. Germline-derived CDR1 and CDR2 are LNHNV and YYDKDF (reference sequence). The CDR3 spells CATSRAMGDTEAFF. The CDR3 nucleotides are TGTGCCACCAGCAGAGCAATGGGAGACACTGAAGCTTTCTTT.

This clone was found a few times. The chain links TRBV29-1 to TRBJ2-6, with D uncertain. The CDR3 covers 15 residues. V lost 6 bases and J lost 0, with 12 bases in between. Per the germline V gene, CDR1 is SQVTM and CDR2 is ANQGSEA. The CDR3 loop is CSVLGTDSGANVLTF. Here the CDR3 DNA reads TGCAGCGTGTTAGGAACCGACTCTGGGGCCAACGTCCTGACTTTC.

The rearrangement uses TRBV10-3 and TRBJ2-7; 10 nucleotides match TRBD2. V shed 10 bases and J 1 base; nucleotides not matched to a gene: 7. CDR1 is ENHRY and CDR2 is SYGVKD in the germline V gene. The CDR3 consists of 14 residues. CDR3 nucleotide sequence: TGTGCCAGCAAGTGGACTAGCGGATCCTACGAGCAGTACTTC. Translating it yields CASKWTSGSYEQYF.

This clone was counted ten times or more. The J gene is TRBJ1-1, the V gene TRBV7-2, with 7 bases matching TRBD1. Germline V gene lookup returns CDR1 SGHTA and CDR2 FQGNSA. This CDR3 region has 14 residues. Trimming took 5 bases from V and 4 from J; bases not matched to a gene: 7. CDR3 region: CASSPHRQGTEAFF. The CDR3, as DNA: TGTGCCAGCAGCCCACATCGACAGGGCACTGAAGCTTTCTTT.

Only one count was recorded for this clone. This chain uses TRBV5-1 with TRBJ2-1; 9 bases match TRBD1. This CDR3 comprises 14 residues. The junction had 7 bases not matched to a gene; V was cut back by 0 bases and J by 12 bases. Germline V gene data show CDR1 as SGHRS and CDR2 as YFSETQ. Written as DNA, the CDR3 is TGCGCCAGCAGCTTGGTCGTGGGACAGGGCGGGCAGTTCTTC. This sequence encodes CASSLVVGQGGQFF.